This paragraph reports one T cell receptor (beta chain). This clonotype was recorded a few times. This clone's antigen is unknown. No much larger clone exists at a distance of one base, and base qualities are not known. The sample comes from a study of identical twins (dated by TCRdb to 2016 to 2017). About the study as a whole: To test whether fetal clonotypes persist, the study used deep sequencing on TCR alpha and beta repertoires from monozygotic twins, unrelated adults of various ages, and cord blood. To rule out contamination, the twin experiments were replicated at different times with different library preparation protocols. The investigation overall reported the following: Compared with coincidental sharing between unrelated individuals, out-of-frame TCR alpha sequences shared between twins showed an excess of sequences with low generation probability. Out-of-frame TCR alpha sharing in monozygotic twins was systematically underestimated by recombination models, whereas sharing between unrelated individuals was in agreement with the recombination models. A weaker excess of twin sharing was found in beta out-of-frame sequences because the signal-to-noise ratio was lowered by fewer shared sequences. Fewer insertions were carried by abundant cord blood beta clonotypes, a similar but weaker trend appeared in young adult naive repertoires, and no such trend appeared in memory repertoires. Because the same donors could not be followed over many years, conclusions were based on cross-sectional statistical analysis. Zero-insertion analyses could be partly confounded by invariant T cells such as MAIT and iNKT, though diverse VJ usage argued against such confounding for most clonotypes.

Only healthy Caucasian donors were included. Three pairs of female monozygotic twins, all aged roughly 18 to 30 years, made up the twin cohort. Positive isolation kits from Invitrogen were used to isolate the CD4+ and CD8+ T cell populations. The library was prepared using 5' RACE. Instrument used: Illumina HiSeq 2000. Template switching introduced a universal primer binding site; the final cDNA contained a unique molecular identifier, enabling accurate counting of TCR cDNA molecules. First-strand cDNA for TCR alpha and beta chains was synthesized from specific primers in the conserved constant-segment region. To control for contamination, every cDNA library carried two barcodes: a SMART-Mk sample barcode plus Illumina barcodes. TruSeq adapter sequences along with Illumina sample barcodes were introduced in two successive PCR steps. The Illumina HiSeq platform was used with custom primers to sequence TCR alpha and beta cDNA libraries. In the paper's pipeline: Unique molecular identifiers were extracted from raw reads with MiGEC, and CDR3 positions were determined with MiXCR. Recombination models were inferred per individual with the repgenHMM and IGoR tools using an EM algorithm. Shared clonotypes were analyzed with the tcR package in R, and sharing was normalized by the product of cloneset sizes. Out-of-frame nonproductive sequences were analyzed to study raw recombination free of thymic and clonal selection effects. TCRdb cleaned the public reads at Q25 with fastp, built clones with MiXCR and kept in-frame beta chains. Every CDR3 protein is listed once, alongside the most common genes and DNA of its rows. The authors' filters were not applied to this entry. The sample contains around 340,000 distinct CDR3 sequences, about 12% of them found a single time. The top ten clones comprise approximately 7.5% of the sample.

The CDR3 covers 15 residues, taking in both the cysteine and the phenylalanine. Only the CDR3 portion is preserved as DNA: 45 bases, with reading frame beginning at the first base. V lost 6 bases and J lost 0 bases, and the count of bases not matched to a germline gene is 5. These same records also appear under a second study, on yellow fever vaccine responses in identical twins. As that second paper reports: The T cell response to vaccination in identical twins was reported by the authors to appear partly convergent and partly personalized. The study precisely tracked vaccine-responding T cell clones in identical twins.

The sequence was collected from a woman aged 18-30 years in good health. This receptor chain uses TRBV12-3 or TRBV12-4 and TRBJ2-3, and 8 junction bases match TRBD2. Material: CD8+ T cells sorted from blood. The bases are TGTGCCAGCAGCCTACTAGCGGTTAGCACAGATACGCAGTATTTT. Its translation is CASSLLAVSTDTQYF.